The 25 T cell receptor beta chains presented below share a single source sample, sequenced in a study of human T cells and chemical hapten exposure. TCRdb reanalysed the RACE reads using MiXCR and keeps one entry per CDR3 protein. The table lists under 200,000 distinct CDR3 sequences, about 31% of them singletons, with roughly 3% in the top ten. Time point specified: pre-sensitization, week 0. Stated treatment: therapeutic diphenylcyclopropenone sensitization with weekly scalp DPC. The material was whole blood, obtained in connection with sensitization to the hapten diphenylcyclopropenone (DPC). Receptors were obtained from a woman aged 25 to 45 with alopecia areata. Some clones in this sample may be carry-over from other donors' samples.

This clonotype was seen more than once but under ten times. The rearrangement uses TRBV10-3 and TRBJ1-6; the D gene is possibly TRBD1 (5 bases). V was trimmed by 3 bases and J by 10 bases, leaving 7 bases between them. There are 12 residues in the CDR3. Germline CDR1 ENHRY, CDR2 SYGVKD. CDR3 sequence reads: CAISDGGSPLHF. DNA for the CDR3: TGTGCCATCAGTGACGGGGGATCACCCCTCCACTTT.

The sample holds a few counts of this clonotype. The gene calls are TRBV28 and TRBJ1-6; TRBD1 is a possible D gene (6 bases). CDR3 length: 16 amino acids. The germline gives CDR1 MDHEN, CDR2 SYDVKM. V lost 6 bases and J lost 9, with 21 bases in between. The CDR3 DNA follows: TGTGCCAGCAGCCCCGGGAGGGCCCTAGGGGGTTCACCCCTCCACTTT. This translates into CASSPGRALGGSPLHF.

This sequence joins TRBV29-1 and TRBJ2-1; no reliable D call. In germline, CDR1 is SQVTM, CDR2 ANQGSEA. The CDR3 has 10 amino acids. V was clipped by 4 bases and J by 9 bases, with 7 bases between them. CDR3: CSVVTGEQFF. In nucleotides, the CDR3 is TGCAGCGTTGTTACTGGTGAGCAGTTCTTC.

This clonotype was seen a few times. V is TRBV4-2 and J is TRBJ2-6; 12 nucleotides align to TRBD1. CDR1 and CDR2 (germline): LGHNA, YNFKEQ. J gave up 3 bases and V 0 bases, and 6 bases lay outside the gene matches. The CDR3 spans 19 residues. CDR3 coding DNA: TGTGCCAGCAGCCAAGAGGGGACAGGGGGCTTGGGTGGGGCCAACGTCCTGACTTTC. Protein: CASSQEGTGGLGGANVLTF.

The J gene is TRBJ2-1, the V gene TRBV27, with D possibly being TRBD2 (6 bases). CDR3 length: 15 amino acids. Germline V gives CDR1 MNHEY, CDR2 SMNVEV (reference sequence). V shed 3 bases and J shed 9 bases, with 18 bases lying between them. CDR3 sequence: CASSLGLLGHGEQFF. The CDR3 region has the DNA TGTGCCAGCAGTTTGGGACTCCTAGGTCACGGTGAGCAGTTCTTC.

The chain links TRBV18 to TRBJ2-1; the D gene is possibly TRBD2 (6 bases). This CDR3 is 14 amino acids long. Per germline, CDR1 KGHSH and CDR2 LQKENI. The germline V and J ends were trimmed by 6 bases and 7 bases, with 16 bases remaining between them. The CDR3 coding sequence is TGTGCCAGCTCGCCCGGGACTGGGCAAAATGAGCAGTTCTTC. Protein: CASSPGTGQNEQFF.

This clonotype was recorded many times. DNA of the CDR3: TGTGCCAGCTCACCATCGGGGGAGCGGGGACAGCCCCAGCATTTT. Translated: CASSPSGERGQPQHF. The V call is TRBV18, the J call TRBJ1-5, with D perhaps TRBD1 (5 bases). The CDR3 is 15 residues long. The germline V and J ends were trimmed by 2 bases and 7 bases, with 15 bases remaining between them. CDR1 and CDR2 from the germline V gene are KGHSH and LQKENI.

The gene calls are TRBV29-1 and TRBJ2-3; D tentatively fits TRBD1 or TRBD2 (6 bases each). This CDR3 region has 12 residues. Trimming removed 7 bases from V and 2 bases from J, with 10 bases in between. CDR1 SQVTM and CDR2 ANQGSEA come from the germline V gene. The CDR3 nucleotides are TGCAGCGGGGGGGACATCACAGATACGCAGTATTTT. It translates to CSGGDITDTQYF.

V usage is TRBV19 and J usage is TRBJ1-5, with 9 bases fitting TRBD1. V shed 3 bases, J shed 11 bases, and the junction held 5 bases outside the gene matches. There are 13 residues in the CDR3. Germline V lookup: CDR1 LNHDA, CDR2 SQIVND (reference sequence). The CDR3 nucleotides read TGTGCCAGTAGTATGGGACAGGGTAAGGCCCAGCATTTT. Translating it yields CASSMGQGKAQHF.

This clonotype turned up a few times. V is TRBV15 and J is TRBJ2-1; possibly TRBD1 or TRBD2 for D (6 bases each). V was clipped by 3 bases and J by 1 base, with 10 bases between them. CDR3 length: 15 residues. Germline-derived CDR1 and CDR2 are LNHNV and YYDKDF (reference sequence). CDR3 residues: CATSSGGPSYNEQFF. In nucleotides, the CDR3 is TGTGCCACCAGCAGCGGGGGCCCTTCCTACAATGAGCAGTTCTTC.

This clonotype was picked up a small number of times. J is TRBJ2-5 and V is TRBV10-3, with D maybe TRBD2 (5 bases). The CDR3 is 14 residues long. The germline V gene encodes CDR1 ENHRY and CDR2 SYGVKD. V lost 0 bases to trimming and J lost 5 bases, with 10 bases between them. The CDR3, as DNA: TGTGCCATCAGTGAGTCCCGAGGGTCGGAGACCCAGTACTTC. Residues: CAISESRGSETQYF.

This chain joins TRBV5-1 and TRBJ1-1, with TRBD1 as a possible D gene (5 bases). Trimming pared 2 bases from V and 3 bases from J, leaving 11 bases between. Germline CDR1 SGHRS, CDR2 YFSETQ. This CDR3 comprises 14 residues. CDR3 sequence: CASSFGDRYTEAFF. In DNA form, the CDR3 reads TGCGCCAGCAGCTTTGGAGACAGATACACTGAAGCTTTCTTT.

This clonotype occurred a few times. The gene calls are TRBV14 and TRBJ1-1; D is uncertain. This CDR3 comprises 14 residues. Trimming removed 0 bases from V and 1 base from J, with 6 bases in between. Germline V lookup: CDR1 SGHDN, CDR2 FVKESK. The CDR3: CASSQETTNTEAFF. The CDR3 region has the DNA TGTGCCAGCAGCCAAGAAACAACGAACACTGAAGCTTTCTTT.

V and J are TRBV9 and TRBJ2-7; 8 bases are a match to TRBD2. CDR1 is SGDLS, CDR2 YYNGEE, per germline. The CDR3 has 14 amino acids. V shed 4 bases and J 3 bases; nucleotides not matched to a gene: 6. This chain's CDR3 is CASSLGLVGYEQYF. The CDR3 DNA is TGTGCCAGCAGCTTGGGACTAGTGGGCTACGAGCAGTACTTC.

The CDR3: CASSNYLQGSKGYTF. In DNA form, the CDR3 reads TGTGCCAGCAGCAACTACCTACAGGGGAGTAAAGGCTACACCTTC. The chain has TRBV7-2 and TRBJ1-2; TRBD1 matches at 7 bases. The CDR3 is 15 amino acids. Trimming at V came to 5 bases and at J to 8 bases, leaving 14 bases not matched to a gene. In germline, CDR1 is SGHTA, CDR2 FQGNSA.

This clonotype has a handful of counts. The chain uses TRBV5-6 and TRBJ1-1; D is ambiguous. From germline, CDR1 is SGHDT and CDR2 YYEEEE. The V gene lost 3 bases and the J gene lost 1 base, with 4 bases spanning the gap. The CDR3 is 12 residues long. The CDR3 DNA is TGTGCCAGCAGCTATGAGAACACTGAAGCTTTCTTT. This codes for CASSYENTEAFF. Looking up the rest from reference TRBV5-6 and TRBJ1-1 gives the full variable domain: DAGVTQSPTHLIKTRGQQVTLRCSPKSGHDTVSWYQQALGQGPQFIFQYYEEEERQRGNFPDRFSGHQFPNYSSELNVNALLLGDSALYLCASSYENTEAFFGQGTRLTVV.

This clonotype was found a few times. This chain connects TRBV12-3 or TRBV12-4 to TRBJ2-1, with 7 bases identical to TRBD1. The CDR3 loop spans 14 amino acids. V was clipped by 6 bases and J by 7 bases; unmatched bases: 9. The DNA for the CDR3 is TGTGCCAGCAGGAGGGGGCCTTCGATGAATGAGCAGTTCTTC. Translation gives CASRRGPSMNEQFF.

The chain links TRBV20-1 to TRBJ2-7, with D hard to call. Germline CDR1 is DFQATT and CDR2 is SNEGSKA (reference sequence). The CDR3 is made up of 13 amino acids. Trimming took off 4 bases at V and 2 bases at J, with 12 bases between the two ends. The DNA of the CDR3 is TGCAGTGCTATTCGTCCAAACCCCTACGAGCAGTACTTC. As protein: CSAIRPNPYEQYF.

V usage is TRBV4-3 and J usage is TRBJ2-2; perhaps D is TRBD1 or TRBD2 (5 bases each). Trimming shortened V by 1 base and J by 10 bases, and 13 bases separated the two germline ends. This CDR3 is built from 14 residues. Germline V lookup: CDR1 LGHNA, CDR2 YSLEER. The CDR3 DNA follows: TGCGCCAGCAGCCAAGTCAGAGGGGCCGTGGAGCTGTTTTTT. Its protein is CASSQVRGAVELFF.

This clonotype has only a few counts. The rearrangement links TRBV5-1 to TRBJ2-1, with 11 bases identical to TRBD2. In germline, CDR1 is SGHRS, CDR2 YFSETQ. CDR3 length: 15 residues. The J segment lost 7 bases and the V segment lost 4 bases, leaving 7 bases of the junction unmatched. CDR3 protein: CASSQGTSGTNEQFF. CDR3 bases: TGCGCCAGCAGCCAAGGGACTAGCGGCACAAATGAGCAGTTCTTC.

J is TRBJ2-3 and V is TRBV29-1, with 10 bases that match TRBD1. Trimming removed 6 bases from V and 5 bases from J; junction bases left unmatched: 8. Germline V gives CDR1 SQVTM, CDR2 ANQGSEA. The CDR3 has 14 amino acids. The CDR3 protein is CSVSRTGGLDTQYF. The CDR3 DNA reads TGCAGCGTGTCTAGGACAGGGGGTTTAGATACGCAGTATTTT.

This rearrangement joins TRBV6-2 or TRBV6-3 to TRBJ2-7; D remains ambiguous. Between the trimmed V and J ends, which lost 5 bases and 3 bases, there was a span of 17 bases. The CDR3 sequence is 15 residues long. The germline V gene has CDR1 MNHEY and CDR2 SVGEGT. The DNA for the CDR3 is TGTGCCAGCAGTGCCCCTACCGAGCTGGGCTACGAGCAGTACTTC. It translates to CASSAPTELGYEQYF.

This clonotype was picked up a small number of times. This CDR3 reads CASSAKQGNTEAFF. CDR3 DNA sequence: TGCGCCAGCAGCGCTAAACAGGGAAACACTGAAGCTTTCTTT. The rearrangement uses TRBV5-1 and TRBJ1-1, with D tentatively TRBD1 (6 bases). Germline lookup yields CDR1 SGHRS and CDR2 YFSETQ. V was shortened by 4 bases and J by 2 bases, with 12 bases between the two germline ends. The CDR3 totals 14 residues.

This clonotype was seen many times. Here the CDR3 DNA reads TGCAGCGTTGAAAGGAACACCGGGGAGCTGTTTTTT. It encodes CSVERNTGELFF. J is TRBJ2-2 and V is TRBV29-1; D is unresolved. Trimming pared 2 bases from V and 1 base from J, leaving 2 bases between. CDR1 is SQVTM and CDR2 is ANQGSEA in the germline V gene. CDR3 length: 12 residues.

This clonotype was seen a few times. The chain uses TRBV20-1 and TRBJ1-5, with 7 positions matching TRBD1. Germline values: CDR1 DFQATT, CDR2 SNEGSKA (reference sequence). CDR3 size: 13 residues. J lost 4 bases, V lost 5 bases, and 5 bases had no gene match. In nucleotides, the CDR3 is TGCAGTGCTTTTACAGGGGTTAATCAGCCCCAGCATTTT. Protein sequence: CSAFTGVNQPQHF.